This entry lists 11 T cell receptor beta chains sequenced from one sample in a study of identical twins. Using its own MiXCR run on the 5' RACE reads, TCRdb lists one record per CDR3 protein. Of under 1 million distinct CDR3 sequences in the sample, approximately 13% were seen once. The sample was also linked to a second study, of yellow fever vaccine responses in identical twins.

The specimen was PBMCs. Every receptor here comes from a young woman in good health.

This clonotype was observed a single time. The V gene is TRBV19, the J gene TRBJ2-1; 11 bases fit TRBD2. Germline assignment: CDR1 LNHDA and CDR2 SQIVND (reference sequence). The V gene end was trimmed by 7 bases and the J gene end by 3 bases; junction bases not matched to a gene: 5. The CDR3 sequence is 15 residues long. In DNA, the CDR3 is TGTGCCAGTACCGACGGGACTAGCGGCTACAATGAGCAGTTCTTC. Residues: CASTDGTSGYNEQFF.

The gene calls are TRBV7-6 and TRBJ2-7; TRBD2 is a possible D gene (6 bases). Germline V gives CDR1 SGHVS, CDR2 FNYEAQ. There are 14 residues in the CDR3. The V gene lost 1 base and the J gene lost 3 bases, with 10 bases spanning the gap. The DNA of the CDR3 is TGTGCCAGCAGCTTAGAAGCGGACTACTACGAGCAGTACTTC. It yields the protein CASSLEADYYEQYF. Together with reference TRBV7-6 and TRBJ2-7, the CDR3 gives the full variable domain: GAGVSQSPRYKVTKRGQDVALRCDPISGHVSLYWYRQALGQGPEFLTYFNYEAQQDKSGLPNDRFSAERPEGSISTLTIQRTEQRDSAMYRCASSLEADYYEQYFGPGTRLTVT.

The CDR3 reads CASSLGGLAGISGANVLTF. In DNA, the CDR3 is TGTGCCAGCAGCTTAGGAGGTCTAGCGGGGATCTCTGGGGCCAACGTCCTGACTTTC. This chain links TRBV11-2 with TRBJ2-6; the match to TRBD2 covers 9 bases. Germline V gene data show CDR1 as SGHAT and CDR2 as FQNNGV. This CDR3 is built from 19 residues. V lost 1 base, J lost 0 bases, and 7 bases stayed unmatched.

In this sample, this clonotype turned up many times. The rearrangement links TRBV28 to TRBJ2-7; possible D gene TRBD1, 6 bases. V was pared by 4 bases and J by 3 bases, with 7 bases between. Germline V gene sequence: CDR1 MDHEN, CDR2 SYDVKM. This CDR3 contains 12 residues. DNA of the CDR3: TGTGCCAGCAGTTACAGGGTCTACGAGCAGTACTTC. Amino acid sequence: CASSYRVYEQYF.

This clonotype has a handful of counts. This rearrangement joins TRBV27 to TRBJ2-7, with TRBD1 as a possible D gene (6 bases). V was shortened by 2 bases and J by 3 bases, with 14 bases between the two germline ends. Germline assignment: CDR1 MNHEY and CDR2 SMNVEV (reference sequence). This CDR3 has 15 residues. The CDR3 is CASSLRWTAVYEQYF. For the CDR3, the DNA is TGTGCCAGCAGTTTACGGTGGACAGCTGTCTACGAGCAGTACTTC.

Worth noting for this clonotype: Relative to the germline gene, one junction end is altered; a read error may explain this. This chain uses TRBV5-1 with TRBJ2-1; 16 bases are shared with TRBD2. The CDR3 totals 17 residues. The germline gives CDR1 SGHRS, CDR2 YFSETQ. CDR3 sequence: CASSLGLAGGNYNEQFF. In DNA, the CDR3 is TGCGCCAGCAGTTTGGGACTAGCGGGGGGGAACTACAATGAGCAGTTCTTC. The whole variable domain, filled in from reference TRBV5-1 and TRBJ2-1, reads KAGVTQTPRYLIKTRGQQVTLSCSPISGHRSVSWYQQTPGQGLQFLFEYFSETQRNKGNFPGRFSGRQFSNSRSEMNVSTLELGDSALYLCASSLGLAGGNYNEQFFGPGTRLTVL.

The gene calls are TRBV3-1 and TRBJ2-7, with 9 bases matching TRBD1. Trimming at V came to 1 base and at J to 5 bases, leaving 6 bases not matched to a gene. The CDR3 sequence is 15 residues long. CDR1 is LGHDT, CDR2 YNNKEL, per germline (reference sequence). CDR3 protein: CASSQAGQGVHEQYF. CDR3 DNA sequence: TGTGCCAGCAGCCAAGCGGGACAGGGAGTCCACGAGCAGTACTTC.

V and J are TRBV12-3 or TRBV12-4 and TRBJ1-5, with 12 bases that match TRBD1. The CDR3 is 16 residues long. V gave up 4 bases and J gave up 4 bases; unmatched junction bases: 5. The CDR3 reads CASSSWDRGRNQPQHF. CDR3 in DNA: TGTGCCAGCAGTTCCTGGGACAGGGGGCGAAATCAGCCCCAGCATTTT.

This clonotype was seen a single time. The J gene is TRBJ2-5, the V gene TRBV6-1, with TRBD2 matching over 13 bases. The CDR3 spans 15 residues. Germline-derived CDR1 and CDR2 are MNHNS and SASEGT. V lost 7 bases and J lost 7; bases outside the gene matches: 9. CDR3 region: CASTHGTSGDRTQYF. CDR3 sequence (DNA): TGTGCCAGCACCCATGGGACTAGCGGGGACCGGACCCAGTACTTC.

With regard to this clonotype: Given a much more abundant clone one base away, this may be a read error. The chain combines TRBV11-2 with TRBJ2-2, with unresolved D. CDR3 length: 14 amino acids. Trimming pared 1 base from V and 5 bases from J, leaving 8 bases between. Germline V gives CDR1 SGHAT, CDR2 FQNNGV. CDR3: CASSLVPKTGELFF. The CDR3 region has the DNA TGTGCCAGCAGCTTAGTTCCAAAAACCGGGGAGCTGTTTTTT.

The table lists this clonotype with a few counts. The CDR3 DNA reads TGTGCCAGCAGCGAATCGGGACAAGATCGTTACGAGCAGTACGTC. Protein: CASSESGQDRYEQYV. J is TRBJ2-7 and V is TRBV7-9; D perhaps matches TRBD1 (6 bases). The CDR3 contains 15 residues. The ends were cut back, 5 bases at V and 4 bases at J, with 18 bases in the middle. Per the germline V gene, CDR1 is SEHNR and CDR2 is FQNEAQ (reference sequence).